The present entry profiles one TCR beta chain with its context. Antigen: not known. The sample has other DNA sequences that encode this CDR3 too. V gave up 0 bases and J gave up 4 bases, with 10 bases separating them. The CDR3 runs to 14 residues. CDR1 and CDR2 (germline): SGDLS, YYNGEE. The data originate from a study of shared clonotypes between healthy human individuals. In the study overall: The donor pool was made up of two women and a few men aged 18 to 49. General study results and limits: The generation probabilities recorded for non-shared clonotypes fell below those of clonotypes shared by all four donors.

Method: immunoSEQ multiplex PCR; TCRdb's copy keeps in-frame clones and lacks some. The sample has around 2.3 million clones, about 94% seen once. The origin of this receptor is a man between 18 and 35 years old in good health. V gene TRBV9 combines with J gene TRBJ1-1; D is undetermined. Input material: naive CD4+ T cells sorted from blood. Stated subset: CD45RA+ positively selected. The CDR3 DNA reads as TGTGCCAGCAGCGTAGACCCAGGAACCACTGAAGCTTTCTTT. This gives the protein CASSVDPGTTEAFF.